This TCR beta chain was recorded in a study of CD8+ T cells in alopecia areata. From germline, CDR1 is MNHEY and CDR2 SVGAGI. V shed 4 bases, J shed 11 bases, and the junction held 5 bases outside the gene matches. CDR3 size: 12 residues. Extraction of RNA preceded its reverse transcription into cDNA, which served as the sequencing template. TCRdb keeps only in-frame clones here, not all; method: immunoSEQ multiplex PCR. The sample carries fewer than 110,000 clones, approximately 58% recorded once. This receptor was taken from a human donor in good health. The sample taken for sequencing was CD4+ T cells sorted from blood. The V call is TRBV6-5, the J call TRBJ1-1; 9 bases align to TRBD1. The CDR3 reads CASSSGQGMAFF. The CDR3, as DNA: TGTGCCAGCAGTTCGGGACAGGGAATGGCTTTCTTT.